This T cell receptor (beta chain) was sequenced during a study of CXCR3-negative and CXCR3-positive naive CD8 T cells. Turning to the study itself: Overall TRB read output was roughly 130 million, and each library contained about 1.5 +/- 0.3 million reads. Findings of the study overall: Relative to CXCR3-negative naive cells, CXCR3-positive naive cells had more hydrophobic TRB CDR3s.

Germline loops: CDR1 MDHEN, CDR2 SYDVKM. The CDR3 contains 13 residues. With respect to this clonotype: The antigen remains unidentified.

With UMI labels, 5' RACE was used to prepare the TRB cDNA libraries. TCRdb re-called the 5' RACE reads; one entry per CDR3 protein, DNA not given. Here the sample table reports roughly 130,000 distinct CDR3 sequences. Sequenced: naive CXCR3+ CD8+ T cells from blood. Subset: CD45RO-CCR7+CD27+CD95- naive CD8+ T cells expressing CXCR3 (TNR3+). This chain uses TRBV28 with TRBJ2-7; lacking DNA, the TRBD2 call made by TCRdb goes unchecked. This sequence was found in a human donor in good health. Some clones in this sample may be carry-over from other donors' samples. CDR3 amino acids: CASGGPVPYEQYF.